Presented here are 3 T cell receptor beta chains from one specimen sequenced in a study of tumor-infiltrating lymphocytes in primary liver carcinoma. Co-extraction of RNA and DNA was performed on about 19-32 mg of unsorted bulk tissue. Reverse transcription of about 500 ng total RNA with a constant-region primer produced TCR beta cDNA. Generation of the TCR beta libraries relied on three nested multiplex PCR rounds using slightly modified ARM-PCR. Forward primers for TRBV1-TRBV30 and a C-beta reverse primer served the first two PCR rounds, at approximately 10 cycles each. Via MiXCR, TCRdb re-called the multiplex PCR reads, giving one row per CDR3 protein. The repertoire consists of roughly 200,000 distinct CDR3 sequences, with around 85% occurring once and the leading ten covering 15% to 20%. Sequenced input: tumor tissue from primary liver carcinoma. All receptors derive from a man aged 40-50 years with primary liver carcinoma and hepatitis B virus infection.

A word on this clonotype: The junction differs from germline at one of its ends, possibly a read error. J is TRBJ2-5 and V is TRBV5-4; D is perhaps TRBD1 or TRBD2 (5 bases each). The CDR3 sequence is 13 residues long. In germline, CDR1 is SGHNT, CDR2 YYREEE (reference sequence). CDR3: CSSSSSRVETQYF. CDR3 DNA: TGTTCCAGCAGCTCTAGCAGGGTAGAGACCCAGTACTTC.

On this clonotype itself: One end of the junction is discordant with germline, which a read error may explain. The V and J genes are TRBV12-3 or TRBV12-4 and TRBJ1-1; 10 bases agree with TRBD1. The CDR3 loop spans 13 amino acids. The CDR3 here is CTSSEGTGDEAYF. Written as DNA, the CDR3 is TGTACCAGCAGTGAAGGGACAGGGGATGAAGCTTACTTT.

This clonotype turned up a few times. Relative to the germline gene, one junction end is altered; a read error may explain this. This chain links TRBV6-5 with TRBJ2-5; D assignment may be TRBD1 or TRBD2 (5 bases each). The germline gives CDR1 MNHEY, CDR2 SVGAGI. This CDR3 is built from 15 residues. The CDR3 DNA sequence: TGTGCCAGTAGCCTTATGAGCCCGGGGCGAGAGATCCAGTACTTC. Translating gives CASSLMSPGREIQYF.